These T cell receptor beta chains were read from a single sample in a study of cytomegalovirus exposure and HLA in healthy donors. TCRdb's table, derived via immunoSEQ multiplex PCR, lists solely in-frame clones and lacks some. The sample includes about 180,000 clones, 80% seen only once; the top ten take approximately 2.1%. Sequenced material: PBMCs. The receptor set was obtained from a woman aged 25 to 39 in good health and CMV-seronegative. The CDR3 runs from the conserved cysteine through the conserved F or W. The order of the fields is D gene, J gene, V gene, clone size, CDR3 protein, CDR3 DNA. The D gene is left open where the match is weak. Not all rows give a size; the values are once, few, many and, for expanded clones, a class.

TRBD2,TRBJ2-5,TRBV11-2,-,CASSRKIIAGESQETQYF,TGTGCCAGCAGCCGAAAAATCATAGCGGGGGAGTCCCAAGAGACCCAGTACTTC
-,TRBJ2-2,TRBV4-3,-,CASSQGLLREGELFF,TGCGCCAGCAGCCAAGGGCTGCTCCGTGAAGGGGAGCTGTTTTTT
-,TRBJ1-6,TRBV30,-,CAWTLTVNSPLHF,TGTGCCTGGACCTTAACAGTTAATTCACCCCTCCACTTT
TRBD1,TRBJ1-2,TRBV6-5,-,CASSPTRQGTYGYTF,TGTGCCAGCAGTCCCACGAGACAGGGCACATATGGCTACACCTTC
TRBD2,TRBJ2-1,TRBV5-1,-,CASSLTVLAGGSNEQFF,TGCGCCAGCAGCTTGACCGTACTAGCGGGGGGTTCAAATGAGCAGTTCTTC
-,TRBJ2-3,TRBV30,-,CAWSRIARTDTQYF,TGTGCCTGGAGTAGAATAGCGCGCACAGATACGCAGTATTTT
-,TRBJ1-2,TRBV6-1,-,CASRAGTFYGYTF,TGTGCCAGCAGAGCCGGGACATTCTATGGCTACACCTTC
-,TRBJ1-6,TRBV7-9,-,CASSLVKSLYNSPLHF,TGTGCCAGCAGCTTAGTTAAGAGCTTATATAATTCACCCCTCCACTTT
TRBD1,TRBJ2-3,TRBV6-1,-,CASSEATGGPSDTQYF,TGTGCCAGCAGTGAAGCGACAGGGGGGCCTTCAGATACGCAGTATTTT
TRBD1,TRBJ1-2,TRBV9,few,CASSVWTGPWGYTF,TGTGCCAGCAGCGTTTGGACAGGGCCCTGGGGCTACACCTTC
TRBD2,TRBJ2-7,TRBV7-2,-,CASSLVVGRTSGYEQYF,TGTGCCAGCAGCTTAGTTGTGGGACGGACTAGCGGGTACGAGCAGTACTTC
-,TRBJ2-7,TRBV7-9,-,CASSRGRSSYEQYF,TGTGCCAGCAGTCGAGGTAGGAGCTCCTACGAGCAGTACTTC
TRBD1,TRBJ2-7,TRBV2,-,CASREQGPSYEQYF,TGTGCCAGCAGGGAACAGGGGCCCTCCTACGAGCAGTACTTC
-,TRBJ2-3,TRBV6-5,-,CASSYSYEGLVDTQYF,TGTGCCAGCAGTTACTCCTATGAGGGACTCGTAGATACGCAGTATTTT
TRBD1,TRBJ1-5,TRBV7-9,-,CASSGGQGGVPQPQHF,TGTGCCAGCAGCGGGGGACAGGGGGGAGTCCCTCAGCCCCAGCATTTT
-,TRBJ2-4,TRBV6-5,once,CASSYWRGPTKNIQYF,TGTGCCAGCAGTTACTGGAGAGGCCCGACCAAAAACATTCAGTACTTC
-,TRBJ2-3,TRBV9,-,CASSGHRDRVDTQYF,TGTGCCAGCAGCGGACACAGGGATAGAGTGGATACGCAGTATTTT
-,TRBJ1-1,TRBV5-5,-,CASSPSPGYTEAFF,TGTGCCAGCAGCCCCTCGCCGGGATACACTGAAGCTTTCTTT
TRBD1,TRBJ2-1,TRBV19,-,CASIQGHEGNNEQFF,TGTGCCAGTATACAGGGGCACGAAGGGAACAATGAGCAGTTCTTC
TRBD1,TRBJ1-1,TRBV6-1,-,CASSEPTGGKMNTEAFF,TGTGCCAGCAGTGAGCCAACAGGGGGAAAGATGAACACTGAAGCTTTCTTT
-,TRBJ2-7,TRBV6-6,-,CASSSGTLTYEQYF,TGTGCCAGCAGTTCCGGGACATTAACCTACGAGCAGTACTTC
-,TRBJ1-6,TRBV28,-,CASSLPRNSPLHF,TGTGCCAGCAGTCTCCCCAGGAATTCACCCCTCCACTTT
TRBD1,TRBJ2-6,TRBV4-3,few,CASSSGQGPGANVLTF,TGCGCCAGCAGCTCCGGACAGGGGCCAGGAGCCAACGTCCTGACTTTC
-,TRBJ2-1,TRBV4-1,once,CASSQGGGEQFF,TGCGCCAGCAGCCAAGGGGGCGGTGAGCAGTTCTTC
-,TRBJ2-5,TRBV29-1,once,CSVEGGLAETQYF,TGCAGCGTAGAAGGGGGACTGGCAGAGACCCAGTACTTC
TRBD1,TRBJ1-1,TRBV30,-,CAWERLYRDREGTEAFF,TGTGCCTGGGAACGACTATACCGGGACAGGGAGGGGACTGAAGCTTTCTTT
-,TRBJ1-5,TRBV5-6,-,CASSRAGRSNQPQHF,TGTGCCAGCAGCCGGGCCGGGAGATCAAATCAGCCCCAGCATTTT
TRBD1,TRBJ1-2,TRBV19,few,CASSMLDREVVGYTF,TGTGCCAGTAGTATGTTAGACAGGGAGGTAGTTGGCTACACCTTC
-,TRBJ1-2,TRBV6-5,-,CASMQDSFYGYTF,TGTGCCAGCATGCAAGACTCATTCTATGGCTACACCTTC
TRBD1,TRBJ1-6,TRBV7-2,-,CASSSPLDRGLGSPLHF,TGTGCCAGCAGCTCCCCTCTCGACAGGGGGCTTGGCTCACCCCTCCACTTT
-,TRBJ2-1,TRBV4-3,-,CASSQDWLASNEQFF,TGCGCCAGCAGTCAAGACTGGCTAGCGTCTAATGAGCAGTTCTTC
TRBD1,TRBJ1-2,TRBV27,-,CASSLEPPGGARYGYTF,TGTGCCAGCAGCCTAGAACCCCCAGGGGGCGCGAGGTATGGCTACACCTTC
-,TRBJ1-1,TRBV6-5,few,CASSDGTEAFF,TGTGCCAGCAGCGACGGGACTGAAGCTTTCTTT
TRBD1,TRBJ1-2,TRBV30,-,CAWSRTGGGFGYTF,TGTGCCTGGAGTCGAACAGGGGGCGGGTTTGGCTACACCTTC
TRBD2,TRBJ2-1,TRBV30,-,CAWSRTSGGAGEQFF,TGTGCCTGGAGTAGGACTAGCGGGGGGGCAGGTGAGCAGTTCTTC
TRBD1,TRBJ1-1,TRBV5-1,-,CASTLTGDTEAFF,TGCGCCAGCACCCTTACAGGGGACACTGAAGCTTTCTTT
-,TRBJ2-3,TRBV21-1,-,CAIRGTRDTQYF,TGTGCCATTAGAGGGACTCGAGATACGCAGTATTTT
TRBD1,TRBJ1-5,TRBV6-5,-,CASSPLGQNQPQHF,TGTGCCAGCAGTCCCTTGGGACAGAATCAGCCCCAGCATTTT
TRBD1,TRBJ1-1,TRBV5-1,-,CASSSTGGTEAFF,TGCGCCAGCAGCTCGACAGGGGGTACTGAAGCTTTCTTT
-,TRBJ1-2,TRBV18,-,CASSPIWEEGYTF,TGTGCCAGCTCACCGATTTGGGAGGAAGGCTACACCTTC
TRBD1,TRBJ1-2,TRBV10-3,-,CAISEGQARTF,TGTGCCATCAGTGAAGGACAGGCGCGCACCTTC
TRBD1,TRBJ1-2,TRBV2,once,CASSLGQGRVEGYTF,TGTGCCAGCAGTCTCGGACAGGGGAGGGTAGAAGGCTACACCTTC
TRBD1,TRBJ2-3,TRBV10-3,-,CAISAPTGVGTDTQYF,TGTGCCATCAGTGCCCCCACAGGGGTTGGCACAGATACGCAGTATTTT
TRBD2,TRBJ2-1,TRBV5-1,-,CASSFDGTTRYNEQFF,TGCGCCAGCAGCTTCGATGGGACTACCCGGTACAATGAGCAGTTCTTC
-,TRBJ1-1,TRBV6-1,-,CASSRQAEAFF,TGTGCCAGCAGCCGACAGGCTGAAGCTTTCTTT
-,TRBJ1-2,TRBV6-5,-,CASSYSRGILSHGYTF,TGTGCCAGCAGTTACTCGAGGGGGATCTTATCCCATGGCTACACCTTC
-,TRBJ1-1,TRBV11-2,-,CASSLGYRSPNTEAFF,TGTGCCAGCAGCTTGGGTTACAGGTCCCCGAACACTGAAGCTTTCTTT
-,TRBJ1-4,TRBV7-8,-,CASSLARIGQRNEKLFF,TGTGCCAGCAGCTTAGCGAGGATTGGACAGCGGAATGAAAAACTGTTTTTT
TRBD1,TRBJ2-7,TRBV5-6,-,CASSSRWTTGFYEQYF,TGTGCCAGCAGCTCACGGTGGACGACAGGGTTCTACGAGCAGTACTTC
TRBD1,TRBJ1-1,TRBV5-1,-,CASSAPRDRPNTEAFF,TGCGCCAGCAGCGCCCCACGGGACAGGCCGAACACTGAAGCTTTCTTT
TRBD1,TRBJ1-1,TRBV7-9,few,CASSLRQGASGTEAFF,TGTGCCAGCAGCTTAAGACAGGGGGCATCGGGCACTGAAGCTTTCTTT
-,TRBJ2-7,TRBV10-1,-,CASSARRFPYEQYF,TGCGCCAGCAGCGCCAGAAGATTCCCCTACGAGCAGTACTTC
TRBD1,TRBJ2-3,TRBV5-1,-,CASSRNRGGDTQYF,TGCGCCAGCAGCAGGAACAGGGGTGGAGATACGCAGTATTTT
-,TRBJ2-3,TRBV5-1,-,CASSLLATSTDTQYF,TGCGCCAGCAGCTTATTGGCAACCAGCACAGATACGCAGTATTTT
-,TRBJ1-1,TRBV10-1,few,CASSEPGDTEAFF,TGCGCCAGCAGTGAACCGGGGGACACTGAAGCTTTCTTT
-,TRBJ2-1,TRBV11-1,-,CASSSDTRSYNEQFF,TGTGCCAGCAGTTCGGACACCCGCTCCTACAATGAGCAGTTCTTC